The source of this TCR beta chain is a study of cytomegalovirus exposure and HLA in healthy donors. Whole-study results and caveats: Common viral pathogens (according to a later analysis) appeared linked to several of the most significant clusters. One variant, a missense change in DCLRE1C, was linked in a later analysis to TCR beta V- and J-gene trimming.

This CDR3 comprises 14 residues. Germline V gene data show CDR1 as MNHNS and CDR2 as SASEGT. Deletions cut 1 base from V and 5 bases from J, with 11 bases between. The PCR had 60 Vbeta and 13 Jbeta primers. Data came from immunoSEQ multiplex PCR; TCRdb stores just in-frame clones and leaves some out. Of about 150,000 clones in the sample, under 80% were seen once. Worth noting for this clone: Its target is unknown.

This sequence originates from a man aged 25 to 40 in good health and CMV-seronegative. V is TRBV6-1 and J is TRBJ1-2, with D unresolved. Sequencing used PBMCs. CDR3 bases: TGTGCCAGCAGTGAAGGCCAGACTCCGTATGGCTACACCTTC. This sequence encodes CASSEGQTPYGYTF.